A selection of T cell receptor beta chains follows, all from one sample in a study of PD-1 blockade in classical Hodgkin lymphoma. Using immunoSEQ multiplex PCR, the repertoire was profiled, and TCRdb retains in-frame clones only, with some absent. The sample consists of around 20,000 clones, 86% of them appearing once. The sequencing here drew on peripheral blood mononuclear cells (PBMCs), taken before the second cycle of nivolumab. The receptors stem from a human donor with classical Hodgkin lymphoma. The CDR3 runs from the conserved cysteine through the conserved F or W. Each record gives: J gene, clone size, D gene, V gene, CDR3 DNA, CDR3 protein. D genes are given only for firm matches. Clone size is stated in some rows and not others, as once, few, many or a class when expanded.

TRBJ2-3	-	-	TRBV11-1	TGTGCCAGCAGCTCCCAGAGGGCACCGGGAAATACGCAGTATTTT	CASSSQRAPGNTQYF
TRBJ1-2	-	TRBD1	TRBV7-9	TGTGCCAGCAGCCCCGGACAGGGAGCATACGGCTACACCTTC	CASSPGQGAYGYTF
TRBJ2-7	-	-	TRBV6-5	TGTGCCAGCAGCTCCTATGGGGGCTACGAGCAGTACTTC	CASSSYGGYEQYF
TRBJ1-5	-	TRBD1	TRBV19	TGTGCCAGTAGTGCCGGGACAGCACAGGGGAGCAATCAGCCCCAGCATTTT	CASSAGTAQGSNQPQHF
TRBJ1-1	-	-	TRBV5-1	TGCGCCAGCAGCTTGGCGGGAGGGGACACTGAAGCTTTCTTT	CASSLAGGDTEAFF
TRBJ2-1	-	TRBD2	TRBV5-1	TGCGCCAGCAGCTTTCTAGCGGGGGGCCTCAATGAGCAGTTCTTC	CASSFLAGGLNEQFF
TRBJ2-7	once	TRBD1	TRBV5-4	TGTGCCAGCAGCTTGGACAGGGGCGGCTACGAGCAGTACTTC	CASSLDRGGYEQYF
TRBJ1-2	-	-	TRBV9	TGTGCCAGCAGCCCCTCGGGGGGGGGTGGCTACACCTTC	CASSPSGGGGYTF
TRBJ1-1	few	-	TRBV14	TGTGCCAGCAGCCGAGAAAGGGTGGCCACTGAAGCTTTCTTT	CASSRERVATEAFF
TRBJ2-5	-	TRBD2	TRBV7-8	TGTGCCAGCAGCTTACTAGCGGCCCAAGAGACCCAGTACTTC	CASSLLAAQETQYF
TRBJ2-3	-	-	TRBV7-9	TGTGCCAGCAGCTTATACCGAGATACGCAGTATTTT	CASSLYRDTQYF
TRBJ2-3	-	-	TRBV5-1	TGCGCCTCGCTGCCCCCGTCTGGAGATACGCAGTATTTT	CASLPPSGDTQYF
TRBJ2-3	-	-	TRBV5-1	TGCGCCAGCAGCTTGGATTACACAGATACGCAGTATTTT	CASSLDYTDTQYF
TRBJ2-2	-	-	TRBV5-1	TGCGCCAGCAGCCCCCAGGGCCTGGAAGCCGGGGAGCTGTTTTTT	CASSPQGLEAGELFF
TRBJ2-4	once	TRBD2	TRBV5-1	TGCGCCAGCAGTGAATCCGGGGGGTCTAAAAACATTCAGTACTTC	CASSESGGSKNIQYF
TRBJ1-3	few	-	TRBV14	TGTGCCACCTCTCCGCAGTTCGGAAACACCATATATTTT	CATSPQFGNTIYF
TRBJ1-2	-	TRBD1	TRBV6-1	TGTGCCAGCAGCGAGGGGACAGCTCGGCGGAGAGGCTACACCTTC	CASSEGTARRRGYTF
TRBJ2-7	-	TRBD2	TRBV5-6	TGTGCCAGCAGCTTGCCGGGACTAGCGCCCTACGAGCAGTACTTC	CASSLPGLAPYEQYF
TRBJ1-2	once	TRBD1	TRBV11-2	TGTGCCAGCAGCTTCGGGACAGGGGCCTATGGCTACACCTTC	CASSFGTGAYGYTF
TRBJ2-3	-	-	TRBV5-1	TGCGCCAGCAGCTCGGGGGACGTGGCAGATACGCAGTATTTT	CASSSGDVADTQYF
TRBJ2-7	-	-	TRBV5-1	TGCGCCAGCAGCTTACAGGGCTACGAGCAGTACTTC	CASSLQGYEQYF
TRBJ2-3	few	-	TRBV9	TGTGCCAGCAGCGTAGCGGGACACCGCACAGATACGCAGTATTTT	CASSVAGHRTDTQYF
TRBJ1-1	-	TRBD1	TRBV5-1	TGCGCCAGCAGCTTCGGGGGACAGGGGATGGGCACTGAAGCTTTCTTT	CASSFGGQGMGTEAFF
TRBJ2-7	-	-	TRBV6-6	TGTGCCAGCAGTTACTCGGTTCAGGGGAAGGGGGAGCAGTACTTC	CASSYSVQGKGEQYF